These 29 T cell receptor beta chains share one sample of origin, sequenced in a study of long-term antiretroviral therapy in people with HIV. Runs used v3.0 of the immunoSEQ assay and were done at survey level. This table comes from immunoSEQ multiplex PCR, and its TCRdb copy is limited to in-frame clones, with some not included. Of 16,000 or so clones in the sample, 75% to 85% are singletons; the top ten hold about a fifth. This material consisted of unsorted PBMCs, taken 2.1 years after starting antiretroviral therapy. The receptor source for this set is a man between 35 and 55 years old with HIV.

The gene calls are TRBV5-4 and TRBJ1-2, with D possibly TRBD1 on 6 matching bases. The germline V gene encodes CDR1 SGHNT and CDR2 YYREEE (reference sequence). The CDR3 has 14 amino acids. Trimming removed 3 bases at V and 3 bases at J, with 12 bases between. In DNA, the CDR3 is TGTGCCAGCAGCTCGACAGGAAACTACTATGGCTACACCTTC. Translation gives CASSSTGNYYGYTF.

Judged by abundance, this clone is medium-sized. V is TRBV15 and J is TRBJ2-2, with TRBD2 as a possible D gene (5 bases). Germline V lookup: CDR1 LNHNV, CDR2 YYDKDF (reference sequence). V lost 2 bases and J lost 3, with 7 bases in between. The CDR3 has 14 amino acids. Here the CDR3 reads CATSRLLDTGELFF. The CDR3, as DNA: TGTGCCACCAGCAGATTACTAGACACCGGGGAGCTGTTTTTT. Looking up the rest from reference TRBV15 and TRBJ2-2 gives the full variable domain: DAMVIQNPRYQVTQFGKPVTLSCSQTLNHNVMYWYQQKSSQAPKLLFHYYDKDFNNEADTPDNFQSRRPNTSFCFLDIRSPGLGDTAMYLCATSRLLDTGELFFGEGSRLTVL.

This chain joins TRBV5-5 and TRBJ1-2; unclear D gene. The CDR3 sequence is 14 residues long. CDR1 is SGHKS and CDR2 is YYEKEE in the germline V gene (reference sequence). The germline V and J ends were trimmed by 3 bases and 0 bases, with 9 bases remaining between them. The CDR3 protein is CASSSIGSNYGYTF. CDR3 bases: TGTGCCAGCAGCTCGATCGGGTCTAACTATGGCTACACCTTC.

The chain combines TRBV5-6 with TRBJ1-6, with D possibly TRBD1 on 6 matching bases. This CDR3 contains 18 residues. The germline V and J ends were trimmed by 1 base and 5 bases, with 19 bases remaining between them. Germline CDR1 is SGHDT and CDR2 is YYEEEE. The CDR3: CASSLRGFSPGDNSPLHF. The CDR3 DNA reads as TGTGCCAGCAGCTTGAGGGGGTTCAGCCCAGGGGATAATTCACCCCTCCACTTT.

The chain couples TRBV30 to TRBJ1-1, with 10 nucleotides matching TRBD1. CDR1 is GTSNPN and CDR2 is SVGIG in the germline V gene (reference sequence). The junction had 6 bases not matched to a gene; V was cut back by 1 base and J by 1 base. This CDR3 spans 16 amino acids. The DNA for the CDR3 is TGTGCCTGGAGTGCCGGGACAGGGGCTGGGAACACTGAAGCTTTCTTT. Protein product: CAWSAGTGAGNTEAFF.

This sequence joins TRBV27 and TRBJ1-1; 8 positions agree with TRBD1. V trimming: 8 bases; J trimming: 4 bases; junction bases outside the gene matches: 15. CDR1 is MNHEY, CDR2 SMNVEV, per germline (reference sequence). The CDR3 length is 16 residues. The chain's CDR3 is CASGFGQTGEGTEAFF. The CDR3 DNA is TGTGCCAGCGGATTTGGTCAGACAGGGGAGGGCACTGAAGCTTTCTTT.

The chain uses TRBV5-1 and TRBJ2-2; TRBD2 might be the D (5 bases). The germline V gene encodes CDR1 SGHRS and CDR2 YFSETQ. This CDR3 spans 15 amino acids. Trimming cost V 3 bases and J 5 bases, with 14 bases left between them. The CDR3 spells CASSSGPGSTGELFF. CDR3 DNA: TGCGCCAGCAGCTCCGGACCGGGGTCTACCGGGGAGCTGTTTTTT.

V is TRBV5-1 and J is TRBJ1-1; D remains ambiguous. Trimming pared 1 base from V and 6 bases from J, leaving 10 bases between. The CDR3 is 13 residues long. Germline V gives CDR1 SGHRS, CDR2 YFSETQ. Here the CDR3 reads CASSLMGSPEAFF. CDR3 nucleotides: TGCGCCAGCAGCTTGATGGGTTCCCCTGAAGCTTTCTTT. Using reference TRBV5-1 and TRBJ1-1 for the parts outside the CDR3, the full variable domain is KAGVTQTPRYLIKTRGQQVTLSCSPISGHRSVSWYQQTPGQGLQFLFEYFSETQRNKGNFPGRFSGRQFSNSRSEMNVSTLELGDSALYLCASSLMGSPEAFFGQGTRLTVV.

J is TRBJ1-1 and V is TRBV7-3; D is possibly TRBD1 (6 bases). V lost 0 bases, J lost 1 base, and 6 bases lay in between. Germline V gives CDR1 SGHTA, CDR2 FQGTGA. CDR3 length: 14 amino acids. The CDR3 here is CASSLTGANTEAFF. Written as DNA, the CDR3 is TGTGCCAGCAGCTTAACGGGGGCGAACACTGAAGCTTTCTTT.

The CDR3 spells CASSATGNYGYTF. In nucleotides, the CDR3 is TGTGCCAGCAGCGCGACGGGCAACTATGGCTACACCTTC. This chain uses TRBV21-1 with TRBJ1-2. TRBV21-1 is classified as a pseudogene. This CDR3 contains 13 residues.

V gene TRBV27 combines with J gene TRBJ1-2; no firm D call. Germline V gene lookup returns CDR1 MNHEY and CDR2 SMNVEV (reference sequence). V was cut by 0 bases and J by 8 bases, with 13 bases left in between. CDR3 length: 14 amino acids. CDR3 loop: CASSLSGQARGYTF. The DNA for the CDR3 is TGTGCCAGCAGTTTATCTGGGCAGGCTCGCGGCTACACCTTC.

The J gene is TRBJ2-7, the V gene TRBV19; TRBD1 matches 11 bases. Germline trimming cut 3 bases from V and 3 bases from J; bases unmatched to any gene: 1. Germline V gene data show CDR1 as LNHDA and CDR2 as SQIVND (reference sequence). The CDR3 length is 14 residues. CDR3 in DNA: TGTGCCAGTAGTATTGGGACAGGGGGCTACGAGCAGTACTTC. As protein: CASSIGTGGYEQYF.

This chain uses TRBV5-8 with TRBJ2-1; 10 positions agree with TRBD2. The trim removed 0 bases at V and 5 bases at J, leaving 5 bases unmatched. Germline V lookup: CDR1 SGHTS, CDR2 YDEGEE. CDR3 length equals 16 residues. The CDR3: CASSLVLSGGNNEQFF. Here the CDR3 DNA reads TGTGCCAGCAGCTTGGTTCTTAGCGGGGGGAACAATGAGCAGTTCTTC.

The genes are TRBV5-3 and TRBJ2-2; 12 bases fit TRBD1. TRBV5-3 is annotated as an ORF whose role is uncertain. This CDR3 comprises 17 residues. The V gene end was trimmed by 4 bases and the J gene end by 5 bases; junction bases not matched to a gene: 9. CDR3 in amino acids: CARSPLPGQGATGELFF. The CDR3 DNA is TGTGCCAGAAGCCCTTTACCGGGACAGGGGGCAACCGGGGAGCTGTTTTTT.

This chain uses TRBV7-9 with TRBJ1-1; D not resolved. Trimming took 0 bases from V and 3 from J, leaving 11 bases between them. This CDR3 has 15 residues. The germline gives CDR1 SEHNR, CDR2 FQNEAQ (reference sequence). The CDR3 reads CASSLAGKWDTEAFF. CDR3 coding DNA: TGTGCCAGCAGCTTAGCCGGGAAGTGGGACACTGAAGCTTTCTTT.

The chain employs TRBV21-1 and TRBJ1-4; the D call in the table, TRBD1, was not verified against the DNA. TRBV21-1 is tagged as a pseudogene. The CDR3 spans 17 residues. The CDR3 loop reads CASSKAGQGGRSEKLFF. The CDR3 DNA reads as TGTGCCAGCAGCAAAGCGGGACAGGGGGGTCGGAGTGAAAAACTGTTTTTT.

The chain recombines TRBV7-8 with TRBJ2-3; TRBD2 matches 12 bases. The length of the CDR3 is 15 residues. The V and J ends lost 5 bases and 5 bases, in that order; junction bases with no gene match: 5. Germline CDR1 is SGHVS and CDR2 is FQNEAQ. The CDR3 protein is CASSQLAGGLDTQYF. CDR3 bases: TGTGCCAGCAGCCAACTAGCGGGGGGCCTAGATACGCAGTATTTT.

The chain employs TRBV5-1 and TRBJ2-5; D may be TRBD1 (6 bases). Germline CDR1 and CDR2: SGHRS and YFSETQ. The CDR3 consists of 14 residues. V dropped 4 bases and J dropped 1 base, with 11 bases sitting between them. The CDR3 here is CASSPRGTQETQYF. In DNA form, the CDR3 reads TGCGCCAGCAGCCCCAGGGGAACCCAAGAGACCCAGTACTTC.

V is TRBV9 and J is TRBJ2-2; the D is unclear. This CDR3 is 15 amino acids long. V was pared by 1 base and J by 4 bases, with 11 bases between. Germline V lookup: CDR1 SGDLS, CDR2 YYNGEE. In DNA form, the CDR3 reads TGTGCCAGCAGCGTATTCAGTGTCCCCACCGGGGAGCTGTTTTTT. Amino acid sequence: CASSVFSVPTGELFF. The full variable domain, with the rest looked up from reference TRBV9 and TRBJ2-2, is DSGVTQTPKHLITATGQRVTLRCSPRSGDLSVYWYQQSLDQGLQFLIQYYNGEERAKGNILERFSAQQFPDLHSELNLSSLELGDSALYFCASSVFSVPTGELFFGEGSRLTVL.

This chain uses TRBV4-1 with TRBJ1-1, with D unclear. V gave up 6 bases and J gave up 0 bases, with 5 bases separating them. CDR1 is MGHRA and CDR2 is YSYEKL in the germline V gene. The CDR3 is made up of 12 amino acids. The chain's CDR3 is CASRGLNTEAFF. CDR3 sequence (DNA): TGCGCCAGCAGGGGCTTGAACACTGAAGCTTTCTTT.

The chain has TRBV27 and TRBJ1-1, with D perhaps TRBD1 (6 bases). Germline CDR1 MNHEY, CDR2 SMNVEV (reference sequence). Trimming cost V 6 bases and J 4 bases, with 9 bases left between them. The CDR3 sequence is 12 residues long. The DNA of the CDR3 is TGTGCCAGCAGGGGGGGGCTCACTGAAGCTTTCTTT. Translating it yields CASRGGLTEAFF.

The chain carries TRBV7-9 and TRBJ2-3; D ambiguous. Per germline, CDR1 SEHNR and CDR2 FQNEAQ (reference sequence). This CDR3 region has 11 residues. The V end was cut by 5 bases, the J end by 6 bases, with 6 bases between. The CDR3 loop reads CASSPLDTQYF. CDR3 nucleotide sequence: TGTGCCAGCAGCCCGCTTGATACGCAGTATTTT.

The rearrangement joins TRBV30 to TRBJ1-1; D is undetermined. From germline, CDR1 is GTSNPN and CDR2 SVGIG (reference sequence). Trimming stripped 0 bases from V and 6 bases from J, with 8 bases between. This CDR3 has 12 amino acids. CDR3 nucleotide sequence: TGTGCCTGGAGTGTGGGGTGGGCTGAAGCTTTCTTT. It specifies CAWSVGWAEAFF.

The rearrangement links TRBV27 to TRBJ1-5; the D is unclear. CDR1 is MNHEY, CDR2 SMNVEV, per germline (reference sequence). V was clipped by 3 bases and J by 1 base, with 4 bases between them. This CDR3 has 13 amino acids. The CDR3 spells CASSFSSNQPQHF. CDR3 bases: TGTGCCAGCAGTTTCAGCAGCAATCAGCCCCAGCATTTT.

In its sample, this clone was seen a few times. This sequence joins TRBV6-6 and TRBJ2-5; 7 bases fit TRBD1. Germline V gene sequence: CDR1 MNHNY, CDR2 SVGAGI (reference sequence). The CDR3 is 14 residues long. V was pared by 5 bases and J by 1 base, with 4 bases of the junction left unmatched. The DNA of the CDR3 is TGTGCCAGCAGTAAAGACAGGGCCCAAGAGACCCAGTACTTC. Translation gives CASSKDRAQETQYF.

This chain links TRBV7-9 with TRBJ2-7, with 7 bases lining up with TRBD2. CDR3 length: 16 residues. V was clipped by 1 base and J by 0 bases; unmatched bases: 6. CDR1 and CDR2 from the germline V gene are SEHNR and FQNEAQ (reference sequence). CDR3 region: CASSLEAGPSSYEQYF. Here the CDR3 DNA reads TGTGCCAGCAGCTTAGAAGCGGGGCCTAGCTCCTACGAGCAGTACTTC.

This clone came up a few times. The rearrangement joins TRBV18 to TRBJ2-7; TRBD1 matches 7 bases. The CDR3 loop spans 14 amino acids. V lost 2 bases and J lost 3; bases outside the gene matches: 4. Germline V lookup: CDR1 KGHSH, CDR2 LQKENI. The CDR3 nucleotides are TGTGCCAGCTCACCATCGGGACAGAGCTACGAGCAGTACTTC. Translation gives CASSPSGQSYEQYF. Combining the CDR3 with reference TRBV18 and TRBJ2-7 gives the whole variable domain NAGVMQNPRHLVRRRGQEARLRCSPMKGHSHVYWYRQLPEEGLKFMVYLQKENIIDESGMPKERFSAEFPKEGPSILRIQQVVRGDSAAYFCASSPSGQSYEQYFGPGTRLTVT.

The chain is built from TRBV19 and TRBJ1-3; TRBD1 aligns across 7 bases. This CDR3 has 14 residues. Germline trimming cut 4 bases from V and 2 bases from J; bases unmatched to any gene: 2. Germline V lookup: CDR1 LNHDA, CDR2 SQIVND (reference sequence). CDR3 sequence: CASSRQGTGNTIYF. CDR3 bases: TGTGCCAGTAGTAGACAGGGCACTGGAAACACCATATATTTT.

J is TRBJ2-7 and V is TRBV11-3, with D perhaps being TRBD1 or TRBD2 (5 bases each). Germline V gene sequence: CDR1 SGHNT, CDR2 YENEEA. V dropped 0 bases and J dropped 5 bases, with 8 bases sitting between them. The CDR3 consists of 13 residues. CDR3 sequence: CASSLESGHEQYF. The CDR3 DNA reads TGTGCCAGCAGCTTAGAATCGGGACACGAGCAGTACTTC.